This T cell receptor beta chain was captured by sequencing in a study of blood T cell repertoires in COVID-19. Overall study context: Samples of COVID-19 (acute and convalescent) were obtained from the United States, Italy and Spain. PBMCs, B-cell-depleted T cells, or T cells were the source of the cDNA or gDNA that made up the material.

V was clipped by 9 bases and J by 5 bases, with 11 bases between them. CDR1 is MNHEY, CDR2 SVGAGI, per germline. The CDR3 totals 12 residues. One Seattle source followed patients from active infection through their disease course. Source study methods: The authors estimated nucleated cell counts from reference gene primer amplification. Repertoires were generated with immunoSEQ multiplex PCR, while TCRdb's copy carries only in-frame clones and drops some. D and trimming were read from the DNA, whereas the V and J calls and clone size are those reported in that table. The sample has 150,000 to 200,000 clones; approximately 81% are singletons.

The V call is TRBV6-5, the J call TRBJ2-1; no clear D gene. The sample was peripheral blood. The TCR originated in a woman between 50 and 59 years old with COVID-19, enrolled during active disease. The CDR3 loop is CASRSPHNEQFF. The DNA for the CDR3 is TGTGCCAGTCGGTCCCCCCACAATGAGCAGTTCTTC.